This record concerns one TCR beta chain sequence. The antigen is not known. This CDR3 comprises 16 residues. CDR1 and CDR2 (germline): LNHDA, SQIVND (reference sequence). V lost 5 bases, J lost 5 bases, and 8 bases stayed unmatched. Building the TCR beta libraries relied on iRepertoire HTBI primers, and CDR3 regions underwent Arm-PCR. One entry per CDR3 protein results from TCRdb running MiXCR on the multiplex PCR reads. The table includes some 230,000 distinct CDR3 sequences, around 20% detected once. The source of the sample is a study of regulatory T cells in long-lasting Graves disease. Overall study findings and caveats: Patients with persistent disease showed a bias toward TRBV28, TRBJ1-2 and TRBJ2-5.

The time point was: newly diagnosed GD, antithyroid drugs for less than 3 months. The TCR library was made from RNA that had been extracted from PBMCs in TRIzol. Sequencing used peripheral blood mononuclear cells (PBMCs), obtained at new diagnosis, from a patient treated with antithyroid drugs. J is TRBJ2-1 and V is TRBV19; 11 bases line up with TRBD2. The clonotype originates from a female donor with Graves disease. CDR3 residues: CASSFLSGRANNEQFF. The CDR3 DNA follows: TGTGCCAGTAGTTTCCTTAGCGGGAGGGCGAACAATGAGCAGTTCTTC.